The rows below give T cell receptor beta chains drawn from one sample of a study of beta chain features in type 1 diabetes. Libraries were prepared by immunoSEQ multiplex PCR; TCRdb keeps only in-frame clonotypes and omits some of them. Here the sample spans 150,000 to 200,000 clones, 63% being singletons. Sequencing used naive CD4+ T cells from blood. The source is a man aged 30-40 years with type 1 diabetes. The CDR3 runs from the conserved cysteine through the conserved F or W. Each record gives: J gene, D gene, V gene, CDR3 protein. D genes are given only for firm matches.

TRBJ2-7,.,TRBV18,CASSPQSYEQYF
TRBJ2-7,.,TRBV25-1,CASKAHGSPYEQYF
TRBJ1-6,TRBD1,TRBV28,CASSRDSTYSPLHF
TRBJ2-2,.,TRBV30,CAWTGPLGSGELFF
TRBJ2-5,.,TRBV5-4,CASSLEGPETQYF
TRBJ2-1,.,TRBV18,CASSPPIGSYNEQFF
TRBJ1-4,.,TRBV15,CATSTGGSHEKLFF
TRBJ2-5,.,TRBV5-1,CASSLVTETQYF
TRBJ2-1,.,TRBV11-2,CASSLEGHNEQFF
TRBJ1-5,.,TRBV19,CASSISSGSSNQPQHF
TRBJ2-3,.,TRBV2,CASKRTDTQYF
TRBJ1-1,TRBD1,TRBV30,CACRQGDANTEAFF
TRBJ2-7,.,TRBV30,CAWSGSQGGGAYEQYF
TRBJ2-3,TRBD1,TRBV25-1,CASSVTGRVTDTQYF
TRBJ1-3,.,TRBV30,CAWDQGPAVGGNTIYF
TRBJ2-7,.,TRBV27,CASSLSTAFRGGQYF
TRBJ1-2,TRBD1,TRBV29-1,CSVTGGAQGYTF
TRBJ2-7,.,TRBV15,CATYTPTGTESSYEQYF
TRBJ2-5,.,TRBV9,CASSRVQETQYF
TRBJ2-2,.,TRBV4-3,CASSQRGAGTGELFF